This is a list of T cell receptor beta chains from one sample in a study of blood T cells in healthy people across ages. MiXCR, applied by TCRdb to the 5' RACE reads, yields one record per CDR3 protein. The sample gives some 1.6 million distinct CDR3 sequences, roughly 30% of which show up once; around 11% is in the top ten. What was sequenced was blood. Receptors originate from a woman in her twenties or thirties in good health. CDR3s include the opening cysteine and the closing phenylalanine or tryptophan. A D gene is named only where the DNA matches it firmly. Expanded clones get a size class; other rows say once, few or many, or leave the size out.

size	J	D	V	CDR3	DNA
.	TRBJ2-3	.	TRBV28	CASSFSQRGTDTQYF	TGTGCCAGCAGTTTCTCCCAGCGGGGCACAGATACGCAGTATTTT
.	TRBJ1-2	.	TRBV6-6	CASRTNRDLNYGYTF	TGTGCCAGCCGAACTAACAGGGACCTTAACTATGGCTACACCTTC
.	TRBJ1-2	.	TRBV4-2	CASSQEVGYGYTF	TGTGCCAGCAGCCAAGAGGTCGGCTATGGCTACACCTTC
few	TRBJ2-7	TRBD1	TRBV5-4	CASSADRGWQYF	TGTGCCAGCAGCGCGGACAGGGGGTGGCAGTACTTC
few	TRBJ2-1	TRBD2	TRBV4-1	CASNPIAGVGKNEQFF	TGCGCCAGCAACCCCATAGCGGGAGTTGGTAAGAATGAGCAGTTCTTC
.	TRBJ2-1	TRBD1	TRBV9	CASSGGQGDNEQFF	TGTGCCAGCAGCGGGGGACAGGGCGACAATGAGCAGTTCTTC
.	TRBJ2-3	.	TRBV27	CASRRDSGNTQYF	TGTGCCAGCAGAAGGGACAGCGGGAATACGCAGTATTTT
.	TRBJ1-4	.	TRBV4-1	CASSPMGTLHEKLFF	TGCGCCAGCAGCCCTATGGGGACACTCCATGAAAAACTGTTTTTT
.	TRBJ2-2	.	TRBV4-2	CASSQEGGRNTGELFF	TGCGCCAGCAGCCAAGAAGGGGGGAGAAACACCGGGGAGCTGTTTTTT
.	TRBJ1-2	TRBD1	TRBV4-1	CASSQFLTGVYGYTF	TGCGCCAGCAGCCAATTCCTGACAGGGGTCTATGGCTACACCTTC
few	TRBJ2-1	.	TRBV10-3	CAIKEGAATYNEQFF	TGTGCCATCAAAGAAGGAGCAGCGACCTACAATGAGCAGTTCTTC
many	TRBJ2-3	.	TRBV6-2/TRBV6-3	CASSYSRLGGRTDTQYF	TGTGCCAGCAGTTACTCCCGCCTCGGGGGGCGCACAGATACGCAGTATTTT
.	TRBJ2-7	TRBD1	TRBV24-1	CATSDTQGSYEQYF	TGTGCCACCAGTGACACACAGGGGAGCTACGAGCAGTACTTC
many	TRBJ2-4	TRBD2	TRBV4-2	CASSLPETSGSGNIQYF	TGTGCCAGCAGCCTCCCAGAGACTAGCGGGAGTGGAAACATTCAGTACTTC
.	TRBJ2-3	TRBD1	TRBV7-9	CASSVGQGAGSTDTQYF	TGTGCCAGCAGCGTCGGACAGGGGGCAGGGAGCACAGATACGCAGTATTTT
.	TRBJ2-7	.	TRBV2	CASSDLYSYYEQYF	TGTGCCAGCAGTGATTTGTACAGTTACTACGAGCAGTACTTC
few	TRBJ2-1	TRBD2	TRBV7-9	CASSLSLAGGIEFF	TGTGCCAGCAGCTTATCTCTAGCGGGGGGGATAGAGTTCTTC
.	TRBJ2-1	TRBD2	TRBV7-9	CASSSKGLAGPQEQFF	TGTGCCAGCAGCTCGAAAGGACTAGCGGGGCCCCAGGAGCAGTTCTTC
.	TRBJ2-3	.	TRBV5-1	CASTPGWSRSTDTRYF	TGCGCCAGCACCCCGGGGTGGAGTCGGAGCACAGATACGCGGTATTTT
.	TRBJ1-6	.	TRBV14	CASSHNLWTPGSTLHF	TGTGCCAGCAGCCACAACTTGTGGACCCCAGGATCCACCCTCCACTTT
.	TRBJ1-6	.	TRBV6-1	CASTSLGDTRGDSPLHF	TGTGCCAGCACGTCTCTGGGGGACACCCGAGGGGATTCACCCCTCCACTTT
.	TRBJ2-5	.	TRBV5-4	CASSLGLPPETQYF	TGTGCCAGCAGCTTGGGACTCCCGCCGGAGACCCAGTACTTC
few	TRBJ1-5	TRBD1	TRBV28	CASRTDRGQPQHF	TGTGCCAGCAGGACGGACAGGGGTCAGCCCCAGCATTTT
few	TRBJ1-5	.	TRBV12-3/TRBV12-4	CASSFSRDSNQPQHF	TGTGCCAGCAGTTTTTCAAGGGACAGCAATCAGCCCCAGCATTTT
.	TRBJ2-1	TRBD2	TRBV6-1	CASSEHLAGETGNEQFF	TGTGCCAGCAGTGAGCACCTAGCGGGAGAGACGGGGAATGAGCAGTTCTTC
.	TRBJ2-5	.	TRBV11-2	CASSPIRGVGETQYF	TGTGCCAGCAGCCCAATCAGGGGGGTAGGGGAGACCCAGTACTTC
once	TRBJ1-3	.	TRBV4-1	CASSRLAGLFGNTIYF	TGCGCCAGCAGTAGACTGGCCGGGCTCTTTGGAAACACCATATATTTT
.	TRBJ2-3	.	TRBV28	CASTTLNRGDTQYF	TGTGCCAGCACCACACTGAACCGGGGAGATACGCAGTATTTT
.	TRBJ2-7	.	TRBV20-1	CSARIGGRQGTFEQYF	TGCAGTGCTAGAATTGGAGGGCGGCAGGGAACCTTCGAGCAGTACTTC
.	TRBJ2-1	TRBD2	TRBV11-2	CASSPGGAMFF	TGTGCCAGCAGCCCCGGGGGGGCGATGTTCTTC
.	TRBJ2-7	TRBD2	TRBV7-9	CASSPAGRYRFDEQYF	TGTGCCAGCAGCCCAGCGGGACGATATCGATTCGACGAGCAGTACTTC
many	TRBJ2-3	.	TRBV7-2	CASWGGGIADTQYF	TGTGCCAGCTGGGGCGGCGGGATAGCAGATACGCAGTATTTT
once	TRBJ1-1	.	TRBV20-1	CSAHRARSHEAFF	TGCAGTGCTCACCGGGCGCGCAGCCATGAAGCTTTCTTT
.	TRBJ1-1	.	TRBV9	CASSPTRGADTEAFF	TGTGCCAGCAGCCCCACTAGAGGGGCGGACACTGAAGCTTTCTTT
.	TRBJ1-5	.	TRBV6-1	CASSEETFGGNQPQHF	TGTGCCAGCAGTGAAGAGACCTTCGGGGGTAATCAGCCCCAGCATTTT
few	TRBJ2-7	.	TRBV7-3	CASSDNRDGEQYF	TGTGCCAGCAGCGATAACAGGGATGGGGAGCAGTACTTC
.	TRBJ1-2	TRBD1	TRBV10-3	CAISEHLQGRLDYGYTF	TGTGCCATCAGTGAGCATCTACAGGGGAGGTTGGACTATGGCTACACCTTC
.	TRBJ2-5	.	TRBV28	CASSASGTPSPQYF	TGTGCCAGCAGTGCCTCCGGGACCCCGTCGCCCCAGTACTTC
many	TRBJ2-5	.	TRBV20-1	CSAADPRVQTQYF	TGCAGTGCGGCGGACCCTCGGGTCCAGACCCAGTACTTC
.	TRBJ2-6	TRBD2	TRBV7-9	CASSFPRLAEGSGANVLTF	TGTGCCAGCAGCTTCCCCAGACTAGCGGAGGGGTCTGGGGCCAACGTCCTGACTTTC
.	TRBJ2-7	.	TRBV30	CAWASGSHEQYF	TGTGCCTGGGCCTCGGGGAGTCACGAGCAGTACTTC
.	TRBJ2-7	.	TRBV5-1	CASSFSPGQTYEQYF	TGCGCCAGCAGCTTTTCTCCTGGGCAGACCTACGAGCAGTACTTC
many	TRBJ2-7	.	TRBV4-1	CASSQTGTSTLYEQYF	TGCGCCAGCAGCCAAACAGGGACATCAACACTCTACGAGCAGTACTTC
.	TRBJ2-1	.	TRBV21-1	CASKLKDRPYEQFF	TGTGCCAGTAAACTAAAGGACAGACCCTACGAGCAGTTCTTC
.	TRBJ1-1	TRBD1	TRBV27	CASSLSIQGDTWTNTEAFF	TGTGCCAGCAGTTTATCGATACAGGGGGATACTTGGACGAACACTGAAGCTTTCTTT
.	TRBJ1-4	TRBD1	TRBV20-1	CSAPAADRGLGGEKLFF	TGCAGTGCCCCTGCTGCGGACAGGGGGCTCGGAGGGGAAAAACTGTTTTTT
.	TRBJ2-7	.	TRBV4-1	CASSPGVGSGEQYF	TGCGCCAGCAGCCCGGGGGTAGGGAGTGGCGAGCAGTACTTC
.	TRBJ2-1	.	TRBV9	CASSVALDYNEQFF	TGTGCCAGCAGCGTAGCTCTGGATTACAATGAGCAGTTCTTC
few	TRBJ1-2	.	TRBV4-1	CASSREGLGGLYGYTF	TGCGCCAGCAGCCGAGAGGGGCTAGGTGGACTGTATGGCTACACCTTC
many	TRBJ2-1	TRBD2	TRBV7-2	CASRPTSGGYNEQFF	TGTGCCAGCAGGCCGACTAGCGGGGGCTACAATGAGCAGTTCTTC
few	TRBJ1-2	.	TRBV7-9	CASSPTTALNYGYTF	TGTGCCAGCAGCCCCACAACGGCGCTTAACTATGGCTACACCTTC
.	TRBJ1-6	.	TRBV9	CASSGEGSYNSPLHF	TGTGCCAGCAGCGGAGAGGGCTCCTATAATTCACCCCTCCACTTT
.	TRBJ1-1	.	TRBV2	CASRATVQSTEAFF	TGTGCCAGCAGAGCTACAGTTCAGTCCACTGAAGCTTTCTTT
many	TRBJ1-2	TRBD1	TRBV29-1	CSVDRQGAGGYTF	TGCAGCGTTGATAGACAGGGGGCAGGTGGCTACACCTTC
few	TRBJ2-6	.	TRBV9	CASSGEDSGANVLTF	TGTGCCAGCAGTGGGGAGGACTCTGGGGCCAACGTCCTGACTTTC
.	TRBJ2-7	TRBD2	TRBV6-6	CASSDSSGRGYEQYF	TGTGCCAGCAGTGACTCAAGCGGGAGAGGTTACGAGCAGTACTTC
.	TRBJ1-2	TRBD1	TRBV25-1	CASSEDRDPYTF	TGTGCCAGCAGTGAAGACAGGGATCCTTACACCTTC
few	TRBJ2-5	.	TRBV15	CATSSRQETQYF	TGTGCCACCAGCAGCCGCCAAGAGACCCAGTACTTC